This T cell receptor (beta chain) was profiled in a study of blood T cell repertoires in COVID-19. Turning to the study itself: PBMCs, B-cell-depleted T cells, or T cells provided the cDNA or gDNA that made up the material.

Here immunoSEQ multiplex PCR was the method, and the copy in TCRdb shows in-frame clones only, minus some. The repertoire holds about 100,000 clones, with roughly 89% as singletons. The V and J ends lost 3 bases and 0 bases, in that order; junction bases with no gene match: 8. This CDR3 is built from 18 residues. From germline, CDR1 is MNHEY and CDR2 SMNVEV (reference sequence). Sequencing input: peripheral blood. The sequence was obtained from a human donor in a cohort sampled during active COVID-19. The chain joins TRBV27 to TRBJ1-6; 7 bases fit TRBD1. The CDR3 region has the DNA TGTGCCAGCAGTTTTTCTCGGGACAGACTCTCCTATAATTCACCCCTCCACTTT. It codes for CASSFSRDRLSYNSPLHF.